This TCR beta chain was found in a study of PD-1 blockade in classical Hodgkin lymphoma. Time point in this sample: cycle 4 day 1 (C4D1), after 6 weeks of nivolumab. Brentuximab vedotin exposure varied, and every patient relapsed after autologous stem cell transplantation. In its sample, this clone was seen once. CDR3 length: 15 amino acids. V lost 4 bases to trimming and J lost 7 bases; unmatched junction nucleotides: 8. Germline V CDR1 and CDR2: MNHEY, SVGAGI. Generated by immunoSEQ multiplex PCR, the TCRdb table keeps only in-frame clones and is missing some. The data contain 46,000 or so clones, around 80% of them seen just once; the ten biggest clones take up 37%.

The receptor was isolated from a human donor with classical Hodgkin lymphoma. This material consisted of peripheral blood mononuclear cells (PBMCs), taken before the fourth cycle of nivolumab. The chain employs TRBV6-5 and TRBJ2-7; 12 bases line up with TRBD1. In DNA, the CDR3 is TGTGCCAGCAGTTCTTTGGGACAGGGGGCTAGTGAGCAGTACTTC. The encoded protein is CASSSLGQGASEQYF.